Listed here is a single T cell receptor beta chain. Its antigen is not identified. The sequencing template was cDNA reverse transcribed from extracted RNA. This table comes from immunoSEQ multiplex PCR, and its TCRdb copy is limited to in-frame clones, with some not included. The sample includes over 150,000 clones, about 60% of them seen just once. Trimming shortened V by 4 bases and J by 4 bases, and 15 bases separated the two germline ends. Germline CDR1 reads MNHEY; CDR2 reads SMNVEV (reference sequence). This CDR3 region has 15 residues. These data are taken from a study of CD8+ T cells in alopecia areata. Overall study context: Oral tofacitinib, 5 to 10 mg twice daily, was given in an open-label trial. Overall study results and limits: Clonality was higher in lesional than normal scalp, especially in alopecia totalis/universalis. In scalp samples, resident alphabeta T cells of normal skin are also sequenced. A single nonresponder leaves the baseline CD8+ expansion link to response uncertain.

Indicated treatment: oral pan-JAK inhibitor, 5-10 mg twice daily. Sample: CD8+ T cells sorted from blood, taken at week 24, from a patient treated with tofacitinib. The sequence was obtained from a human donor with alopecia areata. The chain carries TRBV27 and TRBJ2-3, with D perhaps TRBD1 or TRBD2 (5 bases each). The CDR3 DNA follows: TGTGCCAGCAGTTCTTCACCCGGGGCCCCAGATACGCAGTATTTT. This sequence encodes CASSSSPGAPDTQYF.